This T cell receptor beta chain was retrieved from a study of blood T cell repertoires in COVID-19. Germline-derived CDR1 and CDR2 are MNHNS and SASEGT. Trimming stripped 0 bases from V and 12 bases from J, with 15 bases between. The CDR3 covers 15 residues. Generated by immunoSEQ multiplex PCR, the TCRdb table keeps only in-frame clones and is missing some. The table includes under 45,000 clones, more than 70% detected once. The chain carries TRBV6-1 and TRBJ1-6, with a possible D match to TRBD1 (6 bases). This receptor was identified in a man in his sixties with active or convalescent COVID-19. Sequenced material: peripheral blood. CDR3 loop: CASSEAIGRGLPLHF. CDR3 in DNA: TGTGCCAGCAGTGAAGCGATCGGCAGGGGTTTACCCCTCCACTTT.